The 28 T cell receptor beta chains listed next were all sequenced from one sample in a study of T cell responses to AZD1222 COVID-19 vaccine. Method: immunoSEQ multiplex PCR; TCRdb's copy keeps in-frame clones and lacks some. Of tens of thousands of clones listed, 85% to 95% are singletons. Here the sequenced sample was peripheral blood, taken on day 0 of AZD1222 vaccination. These TCRs come from an adult in good health.

CDR3 sequence reads: CASSLGTRVPETQYF. CDR3 coding DNA: TGTGCCAGCAGCTTAGGGACTAGAGTCCCAGAGACCCAGTACTTC. The rearrangement joins TRBV7-2 to TRBJ2-5, with TRBD2 matching over 7 bases. The CDR3 is 15 residues long. CDR1 and CDR2 from the germline V gene are SGHTA and FQGNSA. Trimming took 1 base from V and 4 from J; bases not matched to a gene: 6.

The V and J genes are TRBV10-1 and TRBJ1-2, with a weak D call TRBD1 (5 bases). CDR1 is WNHNN and CDR2 is SYGVQD in the germline V gene (reference sequence). Between the trimmed V and J ends, which lost 5 bases and 8 bases, there was a span of 15 bases. The CDR3 runs 13 residues. In nucleotides, the CDR3 is TGCGCCAGCAGTTCGACAGTGCTGGGCGGCTACACCTTC. Translated: CASSSTVLGGYTF.

This rearrangement joins TRBV30 to TRBJ2-3, with 7 bases identical to TRBD1. Losses at the gene ends were 4 bases for V and 3 bases for J; bases not matched to a gene: 7. CDR1 GTSNPN and CDR2 SVGIG come from the germline V gene (reference sequence). The CDR3 runs 14 residues. The CDR3 DNA reads TGTGCCTGGACTCCTAACAGGGGAACAGATACGCAGTATTTT. Translation gives CAWTPNRGTDTQYF.

This rearrangement joins TRBV7-9 to TRBJ1-6, with a possible D match to TRBD1 (6 bases). Germline-derived CDR1 and CDR2 are SEHNR and FQNEAQ (reference sequence). The V and J ends lost 3 bases and 8 bases respectively, with 14 bases between them. The CDR3 extends over 15 amino acids. CDR3 region: CASSLDSAGYSPLHF. The CDR3 nucleotides are TGTGCCAGCAGCTTGGACAGCGCAGGGTATTCACCCCTCCACTTT.

This rearrangement joins TRBV19 to TRBJ1-3; 10 nucleotides match TRBD1. J gave up 2 bases and V 6 bases, and 4 bases lay outside the gene matches. This CDR3 is 15 amino acids long. Germline assignment: CDR1 LNHDA and CDR2 SQIVND (reference sequence). CDR3 protein: CASSRDRGAGNTIYF. The CDR3 DNA is TGTGCCAGTAGCAGGGACAGGGGAGCTGGAAACACCATATATTTT.

This chain uses TRBV5-1 with TRBJ2-2; D remains unclear. Germline values: CDR1 SGHRS, CDR2 YFSETQ. This CDR3 comprises 14 residues. The V end was cut by 1 base, the J end by 4 bases, with 8 bases between. As DNA, the CDR3 is TGCGCCAGCAGCTTGACACCACCCACCGGGGAGCTGTTTTTT. Residues: CASSLTPPTGELFF.

The rearrangement uses TRBV7-9 and TRBJ2-3, with 7 nucleotides matching TRBD1. Per germline, CDR1 SEHNR and CDR2 FQNEAQ (reference sequence). CDR3 length: 17 amino acids. The V segment lost 5 bases and the J segment 3 bases; nucleotides outside the gene matches: 14. CDR3 in DNA: TGTGCCAGCAGCCTTACCCTCCTAGGGGGCGCGACAGATACGCAGTATTTT. Protein sequence: CASSLTLLGGATDTQYF.

The chain carries TRBV7-2 and TRBJ1-3; D remains unclear. The CDR3 extends over 13 amino acids. Germline V gene sequence: CDR1 SGHTA, CDR2 FQGNSA. V shed 5 bases and J shed 4 bases, with 9 bases lying between them. CDR3 protein: CASSPYDGNTIYF. The CDR3 region has the DNA TGTGCCAGCAGCCCCTACGACGGAAACACCATATATTTT.

With regard to this clone: At one of its ends the junction is not consistent with the germline gene, which may arise from a read error. The chain carries TRBV2 and TRBJ2-7; D is perhaps TRBD1 (7 bases). The CDR3 totals 15 residues. Germline V lookup: CDR1 SNHLY, CDR2 FYNNEI. For the CDR3, the DNA is TGTGCCAGCCGTGAGGGGCAGGGGGGTTGGTACGAGCAGTACTTC. It is translated as CASREGQGGWYEQYF.

The chain recombines TRBV27 with TRBJ1-2; D is perhaps TRBD1 (5 bases). CDR3 length equals 16 residues. Germline CDR1 MNHEY, CDR2 SMNVEV (reference sequence). Trimming left V 4 bases short and J 4 bases short, with 19 bases between. The CDR3 reads CASSSGLGGEGYGYTF. The CDR3 nucleotides are TGTGCCAGCAGTTCGGGACTCGGAGGAGAGGGCTATGGCTACACCTTC.

The chain couples TRBV13 to TRBJ1-1; D is ambiguous. CDR1 and CDR2 (germline): PRHDT, FYEKMQ (reference sequence). V lost 0 bases, J lost 1 base, and 6 bases lay in between. The CDR3 is 14 amino acids. Here the CDR3 DNA reads TGTGCCAGCAGCTTAGGGGACGAGAACACTGAAGCTTTCTTT. Its translation is CASSLGDENTEAFF. Full variable domain (rest looked up from reference TRBV13 and TRBJ1-1): AAGVIQSPRHLIKEKRETATLKCYPIPRHDTVYWYQQGPGQDPQFLISFYEKMQSDKGSIPDRFSAQQFSDYHSELNMSSLELGDSALYFCASSLGDENTEAFFGQGTRLTVV.

J is TRBJ2-3 and V is TRBV27; D gene unclear. The CDR3 consists of 11 residues. Germline CDR1 reads MNHEY; CDR2 reads SMNVEV (reference sequence). Deletions cut 3 bases from V and 9 bases from J, with 7 bases between. The CDR3 DNA follows: TGTGCCAGCAGTTTGGCCGGGACGCAGTATTTT. This translates into CASSLAGTQYF.

The gene calls are TRBV6-5 and TRBJ1-2; no reliable D call. Germline V gene sequence: CDR1 MNHEY, CDR2 SVGAGI. Trimming cost V 6 bases and J 4 bases, with 9 bases left between them. The CDR3 is 12 amino acids. CDR3 DNA sequence: TGTGCCAGCAGACGCGAGGCCTATGGCTACACCTTC. Translation: CASRREAYGYTF.

The chain is built from TRBV21-1 and TRBJ2-1. TRBV21-1 has pseudogene status. The CDR3 has 14 residues. CDR3 in DNA: TGTGCCAGCAGCAAAGCAAGGTTCTACAATGAGCAGTTCTTC. Protein product: CASSKARFYNEQFF.

This clone occurred a few times. This sequence joins TRBV9 and TRBJ2-4; D is possibly TRBD2 (6 bases). This CDR3 has 16 amino acids. Germline assignment: CDR1 SGDLS and CDR2 YYNGEE. The germline V and J ends were trimmed by 0 bases and 0 bases, with 10 bases remaining between them. The CDR3 is CASSVGSGVAKNIQYF. CDR3 DNA sequence: TGTGCCAGCAGCGTAGGCTCGGGGGTAGCCAAAAACATTCAGTACTTC.

This chain joins TRBV18 and TRBJ1-5, with TRBD1 matching over 7 bases. V was clipped by 3 bases and J by 6 bases; unmatched bases: 5. The CDR3 length is 14 residues. Germline V gene lookup returns CDR1 KGHSH and CDR2 LQKENI. CDR3: CASSPPGGLQPQHF. In nucleotides, the CDR3 is TGTGCCAGCTCACCCCCAGGGGGGCTTCAGCCCCAGCATTTT.

The chain combines TRBV20-1 with TRBJ1-1; D is uncertain. There are 10 residues in the CDR3. V was cut by 3 bases and J by 6 bases, with 5 bases left in between. The germline V gene has CDR1 DFQATT and CDR2 SNEGSKA (reference sequence). Written as DNA, the CDR3 is TGCAGTGCTAGCCCGGCTGAAGCTTTCTTT. This translates into CSASPAEAFF.

This clone was detected only once. V gene TRBV30 combines with J gene TRBJ1-5, with D unclear. CDR3 length: 15 residues. Trimming left V 0 bases short and J 6 bases short, with 15 bases between. Germline V gives CDR1 GTSNPN, CDR2 SVGIG (reference sequence). CDR3 sequence (DNA): TGTGCCTGGAGTGTTAACGTGGGGTACGGTCAGCCCCAGCATTTT. This codes for CAWSVNVGYGQPQHF. Drawing the rest from reference TRBV30 and TRBJ1-5, the complete variable domain is SQTIHQWPATLVQPVGSPLSLECTVEGTSNPNLYWYRQAAGRGLQLLFYSVGIGQISSEVPQNLSASRPQDRQFILSSKKLLLSDSGFYLCAWSVNVGYGQPQHFGDGTRLSIL.

The chain recombines TRBV28 with TRBJ1-2, with 7 bases fitting TRBD1. Losses at the gene ends were 3 bases for V and 8 bases for J; bases not matched to a gene: 9. This CDR3 has 14 residues. Germline V gene lookup returns CDR1 MDHEN and CDR2 SYDVKM. CDR3 region: CASSFRGSGLGYTF. CDR3 nucleotide sequence: TGTGCCAGCAGTTTCAGGGGGTCAGGCCTAGGCTACACCTTC.

The V call is TRBV5-1, the J call TRBJ2-6; D is undetermined. CDR1 is SGHRS, CDR2 YFSETQ, per germline. The CDR3 loop spans 19 amino acids. V lost 2 bases and J lost 4, with 22 bases in between. The DNA of the CDR3 is TGCGCCAGCAGCTTCTCAGAACCGGGCTTGATTTCAGGGGCCAACGTCCTGACTTTC. Encoded protein: CASSFSEPGLISGANVLTF.

This sequence joins TRBV13 and TRBJ2-2; 7 bases are shared with TRBD2. CDR1 PRHDT and CDR2 FYEKMQ come from the germline V gene (reference sequence). The CDR3 totals 13 residues. V was clipped by 7 bases and J by 3 bases; unmatched bases: 2. The CDR3 sequence is CASTRGDTGELFF. The CDR3 DNA follows: TGTGCCAGCACCCGGGGGGACACCGGGGAGCTGTTTTTT. The variable domain in full, completed from reference TRBV13 and TRBJ2-2, reads AAGVIQSPRHLIKEKRETATLKCYPIPRHDTVYWYQQGPGQDPQFLISFYEKMQSDKGSIPDRFSAQQFSDYHSELNMSSLELGDSALYFCASTRGDTGELFFGEGSRLTVL.

The chain uses TRBV5-6 and TRBJ2-7, with D possibly being TRBD1 or TRBD2 (5 bases each). Germline-derived CDR1 and CDR2 are SGHDT and YYEEEE. CDR3 length: 16 residues. V was shortened by 4 bases and J by 2 bases, with 19 bases between the two germline ends. This CDR3 is CASSPPGAEGAYEQYF. The CDR3 DNA sequence: TGTGCCAGCAGCCCTCCTGGGGCAGAGGGCGCCTACGAGCAGTACTTC.

The chain employs TRBV4-3 and TRBJ2-2, with D possibly TRBD2 on 7 matching bases. This CDR3 has 18 residues. Germline V lookup: CDR1 LGHNA, CDR2 YSLEER. Trimming cost V 3 bases and J 6 bases, with 23 bases left between them. The CDR3 protein is CASSQRSPGEGLPGELFF. CDR3 DNA sequence: TGCGCCAGCAGCCAGAGATCCCCAGGGGAGGGCTTACCCGGGGAGCTGTTTTTT.

The chain has TRBV7-9 and TRBJ1-1; D is unresolved. The CDR3 is made up of 12 amino acids. V was trimmed by 2 bases and J by 1 base, leaving 2 bases between them. Germline V CDR1 and CDR2: SEHNR, FQNEAQ (reference sequence). CDR3 sequence (DNA): TGTGCCAGCAGCTTAACGAACACTGAAGCTTTCTTT. The encoded protein is CASSLTNTEAFF.

This chain connects TRBV27 to TRBJ1-3; no definite D call. The germline V gene has CDR1 MNHEY and CDR2 SMNVEV (reference sequence). The CDR3 extends over 14 amino acids. Trimming left V 0 bases short and J 2 bases short, with 5 bases between. This CDR3 is CASSLSFPGNTIYF. DNA for the CDR3: TGTGCCAGCAGTTTATCCTTTCCTGGAAACACCATATATTTT.

This chain connects TRBV28 to TRBJ2-2; tentatively, D is TRBD2 (7 bases). Trimming left V 3 bases short and J 6 bases short, with 11 bases between. Germline CDR1 and CDR2: MDHEN and SYDVKM. There are 14 residues in the CDR3. CDR3 coding DNA: TGTGCCAGCAGTTTGAGGGGGGGCCCCGGGGAGCTGTTTTTT. Encoded protein: CASSLRGGPGELFF.

The rearrangement joins TRBV9 to TRBJ2-7; maybe TRBD2 (6 bases). The CDR3 totals 15 residues. Germline CDR1 is SGDLS and CDR2 is YYNGEE. Trimming took 0 bases from V and 4 from J, leaving 14 bases between them. CDR3 coding DNA: TGTGCCAGCAGCGTAGCTACGGGGGACGGTTACGAGCAGTACTTC. It yields the protein CASSVATGDGYEQYF.

The gene calls are TRBV11-2 and TRBJ2-5; 8 nucleotides align to TRBD1. V lost 4 bases to trimming and J lost 5 bases; unmatched junction nucleotides: 9. Germline V CDR1 and CDR2: SGHAT, FQNNGV. The CDR3 is 15 amino acids. The CDR3 DNA reads as TGTGCCAGCAGCTCCCTCGACAGGGGCGGGGAGACCCAGTACTTC. It translates to CASSSLDRGGETQYF.